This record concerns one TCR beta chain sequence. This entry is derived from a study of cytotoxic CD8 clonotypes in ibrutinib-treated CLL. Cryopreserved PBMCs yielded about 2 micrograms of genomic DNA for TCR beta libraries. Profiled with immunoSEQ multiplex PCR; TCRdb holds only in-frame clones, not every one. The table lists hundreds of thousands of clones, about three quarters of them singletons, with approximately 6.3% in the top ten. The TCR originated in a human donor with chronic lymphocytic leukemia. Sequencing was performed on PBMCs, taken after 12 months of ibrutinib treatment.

Written as DNA, the CDR3 is TGCGCCAGCAGCTACGAACCGGGACAGAGAGAGACCCAGTACTTC. Its protein is CASSYEPGQRETQYF. The chain has TRBV5-1 and TRBJ2-5; 7 bases match TRBD1. V shed 3 bases and J 4 bases; nucleotides not matched to a gene: 9. CDR1 and CDR2 from the germline V gene are SGHRS and YFSETQ. The CDR3 runs to 15 residues.